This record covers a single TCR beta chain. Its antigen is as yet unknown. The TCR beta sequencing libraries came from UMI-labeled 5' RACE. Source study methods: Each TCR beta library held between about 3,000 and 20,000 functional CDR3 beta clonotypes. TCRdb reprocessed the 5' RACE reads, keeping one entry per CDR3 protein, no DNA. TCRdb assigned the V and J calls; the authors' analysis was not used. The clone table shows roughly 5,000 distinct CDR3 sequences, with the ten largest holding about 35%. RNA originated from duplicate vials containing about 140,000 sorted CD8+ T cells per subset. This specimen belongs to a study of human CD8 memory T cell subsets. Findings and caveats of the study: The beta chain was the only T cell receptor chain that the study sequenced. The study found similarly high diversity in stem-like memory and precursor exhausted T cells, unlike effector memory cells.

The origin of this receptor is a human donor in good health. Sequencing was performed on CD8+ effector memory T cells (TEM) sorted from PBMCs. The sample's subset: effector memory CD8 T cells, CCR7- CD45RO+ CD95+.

CDR3 protein: CASSLDWSGGDTQYF. The chain carries TRBV7-2 and TRBJ2-3; TCRdb gives TRBD1 as the D gene, but with no DNA this cannot be confirmed. This CDR3 comprises 15 residues. Germline V gene sequence: CDR1 SGHTA, CDR2 FQGNSA.